What follows describes a single T cell receptor beta chain. No antigen is known for it. V shed 10 bases and J 4 bases; nucleotides not matched to a gene: 12. Per germline, CDR1 MNHEY and CDR2 SMNVEV (reference sequence). CDR3 length equals 14 residues. Libraries were prepared by immunoSEQ multiplex PCR; TCRdb keeps only in-frame clonotypes and omits some of them. The data show about 28,000 clones, roughly 88% seen once. The data derive from a study of OX40 agonist ivuxolimab in advanced cancers. Background on the study: Recorded diagnoses for dose-escalation patients were hepatocellular carcinoma, melanoma, renal cell or head and neck cancer.

Findings and limits, study-wide: Partial responders dosed at 0.1-3.0 mg/kg displayed clonal expansion ranking among the lowest. CD4+ and CD8+ blood T cells expanded clonally by week 6 at 0.1 to 3.0 mg/kg.

The chain links TRBV27 to TRBJ1-2; 7 bases align to TRBD1. The specimen was CD4+ or CD8+ T cells sorted from blood, collected in a trial of the OX40 agonist ivuxolimab. This clonotype was sampled from an adult with an advanced solid tumor such as melanoma, head and neck, liver or kidney cancer. For the CDR3, the DNA is TGTGCCACCTACGACAGGGCTTCCCTCTATGGCTACACCTTC. Translating gives CATYDRASLYGYTF.